Following are 8 T cell receptor beta chains from one sample sequenced in a study of blood T cell repertoires in COVID-19. Profiled with immunoSEQ multiplex PCR; TCRdb holds only in-frame clones, not every one. The table lists around 220,000 clones, approximately 78% of them singletons. Specimen: peripheral blood. The receptors were sampled from an elderly woman with COVID-19, enrolled during active disease.

The rearrangement links TRBV7-9 to TRBJ2-5; 9 bases map to TRBD2. CDR3 size: 16 residues. Germline V lookup: CDR1 SEHNR, CDR2 FQNEAQ (reference sequence). V dropped 1 base and J dropped 2; count of bases not matched to a gene: 5. The CDR3 sequence is CASSLGAAGGQETQYF. CDR3 sequence (DNA): TGTGCCAGCAGCTTAGGGGCAGCGGGGGGACAAGAGACCCAGTACTTC. Using reference TRBV7-9 and TRBJ2-5 for the parts outside the CDR3, the full variable domain is DTGVSQNPRHKITKRGQNVTFRCDPISEHNRLYWYRQTLGQGPEFLTYFQNEAQLEKSRLLSDRFSAERPKGSFSTLEIQRTEQGDSAMYLCASSLGAAGGQETQYFGPGTRLLVL.

This clone appeared a few times. The chain carries TRBV27 and TRBJ2-7, with TRBD2 identical over 9 bases. With V trimmed by 6 bases and J by 2 bases, 8 bases remained unmatched. CDR1 and CDR2 from the germline V gene are MNHEY and SMNVEV (reference sequence). CDR3 length: 15 amino acids. This chain's CDR3 is CASSLLTSGPYEQYF. CDR3 nucleotide sequence: TGTGCCAGCAGCCTATTGACTAGCGGCCCCTACGAGCAGTACTTC.

This clone was counted only a few times. The chain combines TRBV28 with TRBJ1-5; D is possibly TRBD1 (5 bases). The germline V gene encodes CDR1 MDHEN and CDR2 SYDVKM. The V and J ends lost 4 bases and 3 bases respectively, with 16 bases between them. The CDR3 runs to 16 residues. The CDR3: CASSSGRSGNNQPQHF. Here the CDR3 DNA reads TGTGCCAGCAGTTCAGGACGTTCAGGGAACAATCAGCCCCAGCATTTT.

This chain uses TRBV12-3 or TRBV12-4 with TRBJ2-7, with D possibly TRBD1 on 5 matching bases. V dropped 4 bases and J dropped 3 bases, with 7 bases sitting between them. The CDR3 totals 12 residues. CDR3 coding DNA: TGTGCCAGCAGTTGGACATTCTACGAGCAGTACTTC. Amino acids: CASSWTFYEQYF.

The gene calls are TRBV19 and TRBJ1-6, with 9 bases that match TRBD1. Germline V lookup: CDR1 LNHDA, CDR2 SQIVND (reference sequence). The trim removed 11 bases at V and 11 bases at J, leaving 16 bases unmatched. This CDR3 has 15 amino acids. The DNA for the CDR3 is TGTGCCGTTGGCCCCGGGACAGGGCGGGCGGCACCCCTCCACTTT. It translates to CAVGPGTGRAAPLHF.

The chain has TRBV30 and TRBJ1-2; the match to TRBD1 covers 7 bases. CDR1 is GTSNPN, CDR2 SVGIG, per germline (reference sequence). The CDR3 runs 15 residues. V dropped 4 bases and J dropped 4; count of bases not matched to a gene: 12. CDR3 sequence: CAWKRGPSLLYGYTF. The CDR3 region has the DNA TGTGCCTGGAAGAGGGGGCCCTCCCTCCTCTATGGCTACACCTTC. Filled out from reference TRBV30 and TRBJ1-2, the complete variable domain reads SQTIHQWPATLVQPVGSPLSLECTVEGTSNPNLYWYRQAAGRGLQLLFYSVGIGQISSEVPQNLSASRPQDRQFILSSKKLLLSDSGFYLCAWKRGPSLLYGYTFGSGTRLTVV.

The chain recombines TRBV15 with TRBJ2-1; a possible D gene is TRBD2 (8 bases). The CDR3 length is 18 residues. Trimming stripped 0 bases from V and 5 bases from J, with 20 bases between. The V gene's germline CDR1 is LNHNV and CDR2 YYDKDF (reference sequence). The CDR3 reads CATSREGRVAGTDNEQFF. In DNA, the CDR3 is TGTGCCACCAGCAGAGAGGGTCGGGTAGCGGGGACAGACAATGAGCAGTTCTTC. Together with reference TRBV15 and TRBJ2-1, the CDR3 gives the full variable domain: DAMVIQNPRYQVTQFGKPVTLSCSQTLNHNVMYWYQQKSSQAPKLLFHYYDKDFNNEADTPDNFQSRRPNTSFCFLDIRSPGLGDTAMYLCATSREGRVAGTDNEQFFGPGTRLTVL.

The rearrangement uses TRBV7-2 and TRBJ1-1, with TRBD1 as a possible D gene (5 bases). Between the trimmed V and J ends, which lost 5 bases and 4 bases, there was a span of 14 bases. There are 14 residues in the CDR3. CDR1 and CDR2 from the germline V gene are SGHTA and FQGNSA. The CDR3 sequence is CASSPLVRGTEAFF. The CDR3 nucleotides are TGTGCCAGCAGCCCCCTCGTAAGGGGCACTGAAGCTTTCTTT.